The 18 T cell receptor beta chains listed next were all sequenced from one sample in a study of cytomegalovirus exposure and HLA in healthy donors. The study ran its PCR with 60 Vbeta and 13 Jbeta primers. The table came from immunoSEQ multiplex PCR; TCRdb's copy has only in-frame clones and leaves some out. The sample records about 150,000 clones, roughly 10% being singletons. Specimen: PBMCs. Receptors originate from a man in his fifties or sixties in good health and CMV-seronegative.

The genes are TRBV29-1 and TRBJ2-3; 7 bases line up with TRBD2. The CDR3 extends over 13 amino acids. V dropped 3 bases and J dropped 1; count of bases not matched to a gene: 1. Germline lookup yields CDR1 SQVTM and CDR2 ANQGSEA. This CDR3 reads CSVDGGGTDTQYF. Written as DNA, the CDR3 is TGCAGCGTTGATGGGGGGGGCACAGATACGCAGTATTTT.

The gene calls are TRBV7-9 and TRBJ1-4; TRBD1 agrees at 9 bases. Per germline, CDR1 SEHNR and CDR2 FQNEAQ (reference sequence). V was clipped by 1 base and J by 0 bases; unmatched bases: 9. This CDR3 is 19 amino acids long. DNA of the CDR3: TGTGCCAGCAGCTTAGAGTGGGACAGGGACCATACAACTAATGAAAAACTGTTTTTT. Its protein is CASSLEWDRDHTTNEKLFF.

The sample holds a few counts of this clone. The CDR3 coding sequence is TGTGCCAGCAGTCGACTCCGCGGGACCCCAGAGACCCAGTACTTC. Protein: CASSRLRGTPETQYF. The chain uses TRBV27 and TRBJ2-5, with a tentative D call TRBD2 (6 bases). Per the germline V gene, CDR1 is MNHEY and CDR2 is SMNVEV (reference sequence). The CDR3 extends over 15 amino acids. Trimming pared 5 bases from V and 4 bases from J, leaving 17 bases between.

The chain carries TRBV6-1 and TRBJ1-4; 8 bases fit TRBD1. CDR1 MNHNS and CDR2 SASEGT come from the germline V gene. The junction had 5 bases not matched to a gene; V was cut back by 2 bases and J by 6 bases. The CDR3 totals 15 residues. The CDR3: CASSERDRGDEKLFF. The CDR3 nucleotides are TGTGCCAGCAGTGAACGAGACAGGGGAGATGAAAAACTGTTTTTT.

This rearrangement joins TRBV5-4 to TRBJ2-5; 11 bases match TRBD1. V lost 3 bases, J lost 4 bases, and 8 bases stayed unmatched. This CDR3 spans 16 amino acids. Looked up from germline, CDR1 is SGHNT and CDR2 is YYREEE (reference sequence). CDR3 nucleotide sequence: TGTGCCAGCAGCTGGGGGGGACAGGGGGAAGGAGAGACCCAGTACTTC. It is translated as CASSWGGQGEGETQYF.

This clone has a handful of counts. The J gene is TRBJ1-1, the V gene TRBV19; TRBD1 is a possible D gene (6 bases). V was shortened by 6 bases and J by 0 bases, with 11 bases between the two germline ends. The germline gives CDR1 LNHDA, CDR2 SQIVND (reference sequence). The CDR3 loop spans 14 amino acids. This CDR3 reads CASRYRELNTEAFF. The DNA of the CDR3 is TGTGCCAGTAGATACAGGGAATTGAACACTGAAGCTTTCTTT.

The chain has TRBV9 and TRBJ1-1, with a tentative D call TRBD1 (5 bases). Deletions cut 2 bases from V and 0 bases from J, with 14 bases between. Germline loops: CDR1 SGDLS, CDR2 YYNGEE. The CDR3 runs to 16 residues. The chain's CDR3 is CASSVGTVGMNTEAFF. Here the CDR3 DNA reads TGTGCCAGCAGCGTCGGGACTGTAGGCATGAACACTGAAGCTTTCTTT.

The chain carries TRBV6-6 and TRBJ2-3; possible D gene TRBD1, 6 bases. This CDR3 contains 15 residues. With 8 bases removed from V and 12 bases from J, the gap between germline ends came to 27 bases. The germline V gene has CDR1 MNHNY and CDR2 SVGAGI (reference sequence). Here the CDR3 DNA reads TGTGCCAGCCAGACCGGGACACCCAACCATCGTAACCAGTATTTT. This gives the protein CASQTGTPNHRNQYF.

In its sample, this clone was seen a few times. The rearrangement links TRBV2 to TRBJ1-4; 7 bases are shared with TRBD1. Germline V CDR1 and CDR2: SNHLY, FYNNEI. V lost 7 bases to trimming and J lost 7 bases; unmatched junction nucleotides: 12. The CDR3 consists of 15 residues. CDR3 protein: CASTRGPGGSEKLFF. The DNA for the CDR3 is TGTGCCAGCACCCGAGGGCCAGGGGGATCTGAAAAACTGTTTTTT. The whole variable domain, filled in from reference TRBV2 and TRBJ1-4, reads EPEVTQTPSHQVTQMGQEVILRCVPISNHLYFYWYRQILGQKVEFLVSFYNNEISEKSEIFDDQFSVERPDGSNFTLKIRSTKLEDSAMYFCASTRGPGGSEKLFFGSGTQLSVL.

The V gene is TRBV11-3, the J gene TRBJ2-7, with TRBD2 as a possible D gene (7 bases). V was clipped by 5 bases and J by 6 bases, with 14 bases between them. This CDR3 spans 13 amino acids. CDR1 SGHNT and CDR2 YENEEA come from the germline V gene. CDR3: CASSKAGEGEQYF. CDR3 DNA sequence: TGTGCCAGCAGCAAAGCAGGGGAGGGCGAGCAGTACTTC.

The rearrangement uses TRBV28 and TRBJ1-2, with D maybe TRBD1 (5 bases). Per germline, CDR1 MDHEN and CDR2 SYDVKM. The CDR3 runs 16 residues. Trimming left V 3 bases short and J 5 bases short, with 19 bases between. This CDR3 is CASSFAGQGVWYGYTF. CDR3 nucleotide sequence: TGTGCCAGCAGTTTCGCAGGACAAGGGGTGTGGTATGGCTACACCTTC.

With respect to this clone: It may be a read error: a sequence one base away is much more abundant. The rearrangement links TRBV25-1 to TRBJ1-1, with D perhaps matching TRBD1 (5 bases). V was clipped by 6 bases and J by 4 bases, with 15 bases between them. The CDR3 is 14 amino acids. The V gene's germline CDR1 is MGHDK and CDR2 SYGVNS. The CDR3 DNA is TGTGCCAGCAGGCCGAAAGGGGAGGCCACTGAAGCTTTCTTT. Translated, it gives CASRPKGEATEAFF.

Here the CDR3 DNA reads TGTGCCAGCAGCGTAGGTCTGGCGGGACGTCTCGTGGATGAGCAGTTCTTC. It yields the protein CASSVGLAGRLVDEQFF. The V call is TRBV9, the J call TRBJ2-1; possible D gene TRBD2, 6 bases. In germline, CDR1 is SGDLS, CDR2 YYNGEE. Trimming took off 0 bases at V and 8 bases at J, with 21 bases between the two ends. The CDR3 spans 17 residues.

This clone was seen more than once but under ten times. The chain links TRBV5-4 to TRBJ1-6; 9 bases map to TRBD1. The ends lost 4 bases at V and 6 bases at J; junction bases unmatched: 11. The CDR3 extends over 17 amino acids. Germline V gene data show CDR1 as SGHNT and CDR2 as YYREEE (reference sequence). The CDR3 loop reads CASSAGQGSNSNSPLHF. The CDR3 DNA reads TGTGCCAGCAGCGCAGGACAGGGGTCAAACTCTAATTCACCCCTCCACTTT.

The rearrangement joins TRBV28 to TRBJ2-1; a possible D gene is TRBD1 (5 bases). Germline V lookup: CDR1 MDHEN, CDR2 SYDVKM. The length of the CDR3 is 15 residues. V dropped 2 bases and J dropped 9 bases, with 17 bases sitting between them. CDR3 sequence reads: CASSLSSTGGGEQFF. In DNA, the CDR3 is TGTGCCAGCAGTTTAAGTTCTACAGGCGGCGGTGAGCAGTTCTTC.

This clone occurred a few times. The chain combines TRBV9 with TRBJ1-2; 9 nucleotides align to TRBD1. V gave up 5 bases and J gave up 2 bases; unmatched junction bases: 10. The CDR3 runs 16 residues. The germline gives CDR1 SGDLS, CDR2 YYNGEE. In DNA form, the CDR3 reads TGTGCCAGCAGGGGGAGGGGACAGGGAAGAAACTATGGCTACACCTTC. This sequence encodes CASRGRGQGRNYGYTF.

In this sample, this clone turned up a few times. The CDR3 spells CASSRIQGTYNSPLHF. The CDR3 bases are TGTGCCAGCAGCCGGATACAGGGAACCTATAATTCACCCCTCCACTTT. The chain joins TRBV11-2 to TRBJ1-6; perhaps TRBD1 as D (6 bases). The CDR3 sequence is 16 residues long. Trimming stripped 5 bases from V and 2 bases from J, with 13 bases between. Germline CDR1 reads SGHAT; CDR2 reads FQNNGV.

This chain uses TRBV18 with TRBJ1-1; 7 bases line up with TRBD1. The germline V gene has CDR1 KGHSH and CDR2 LQKENI. V shed 1 base, J shed 6 bases, and the junction held 2 bases outside the gene matches. The CDR3 covers 13 residues. CDR3 region: CASSPQGAAEAFF. The DNA of the CDR3 is TGTGCCAGCTCACCACAGGGGGCCGCTGAAGCTTTCTTT. Filled out from reference TRBV18 and TRBJ1-1, the complete variable domain reads NAGVMQNPRHLVRRRGQEARLRCSPMKGHSHVYWYRQLPEEGLKFMVYLQKENIIDESGMPKERFSAEFPKEGPSILRIQQVVRGDSAAYFCASSPQGAAEAFFGQGTRLTVV.